The sequence of this TCR beta chain was determined in a study of T cells in tuberculosis. The overall study: The T cells targeted glucose monomycolate, a mycobacterial lipid, via CD1B. The study, taken as a whole, reports: Classification accuracy was 87% (AUROC approximately 0.89) with the GMM-specific repertoire. Active tuberculosis patients had shorter CDR3-alpha; the beta difference was nonsignificant.

A note on this clone: The antigen is undetermined.

Adolescents were screened for latent TB by skin test and IGRA. The CDR3 loop spans 13 amino acids. Libraries were prepared by immunoSEQ multiplex PCR; TCRdb keeps only in-frame clonotypes and omits some of them. The sample lists 29,000 or so clones, 85% to 95% occurring once. The rearrangement uses TRBV21-1 and TRBJ2-7; no check of the table's D call, TRBD1, against the DNA was made. TRBV21-1 constitutes a pseudogene. Source material: PBMCs. The source of this sequence is a donor aged 10-29 years with latent tuberculosis or without tuberculosis infection. The CDR3 nucleotides are TGTGCCAGCAGCAAACGACAGGGCCCAGGGCAGTACTTC. Translated, it gives CASSKRQGPGQYF.